The 24 T cell receptor beta chains below were found in one sample sequenced in a study of CD8 T cells in Susac syndrome. RNA in amounts of about 0.5 to 1 ug was reverse transcribed with random hexamers. Each CDR3 protein is one row after TCRdb ran MiXCR on the immunoSEQ multiplex PCR reads. The repertoire consists of 150,000 to 200,000 distinct CDR3 sequences, with about 93% occurring once and the leading ten covering 0.1%. The specimen sequenced was CD4+ T cells from PBMCs. These receptors all stem from a human donor in good health.

The chain uses TRBV19 and TRBJ2-3; perhaps TRBD1 as D (6 bases). The CDR3 contains 15 residues. Deletions cut 1 base from V and 3 bases from J, with 11 bases between. CDR1 is LNHDA and CDR2 is SQIVND in the germline V gene (reference sequence). CDR3: CASSIALTGTDTQYF. The DNA of the CDR3 is TGTGCCAGTAGTATAGCGCTTACAGGGACAGATACGCAGTATTTT.

V and J are TRBV4-3 and TRBJ1-4; no reliable D call. V was trimmed by 1 base and J by 7 bases, leaving 7 bases between them. CDR3 length equals 13 residues. Germline V CDR1 and CDR2: LGHNA, YSLEER. This CDR3 reads CASSQGFAEKLFF. CDR3 DNA sequence: TGCGCCAGCAGCCAAGGATTCGCTGAAAAACTGTTTTTT.

This chain links TRBV19 with TRBJ1-1, with D possibly being TRBD1 (5 bases). The CDR3 consists of 17 residues. V was trimmed by 4 bases and J by 0 bases, leaving 18 bases between them. Germline assignment: CDR1 LNHDA and CDR2 SQIVND (reference sequence). In DNA, the CDR3 is TGTGCCAGTAGTACTAGGGACTCCAAAAACCTGAACACTGAAGCTTTCTTT. Amino acids: CASSTRDSKNLNTEAFF.

The chain is built from TRBV28 and TRBJ2-1; possible D gene TRBD1, 6 bases. Trimming left V 7 bases short and J 0 bases short, with 10 bases between. The germline CDR1 and CDR2 sequences are MDHEN and SYDVKM. The CDR3 is 14 residues long. The CDR3 loop is CASTRGFSYNEQFF. The CDR3 DNA reads TGTGCCAGCACGAGGGGGTTCTCCTACAATGAGCAGTTCTTC.

The V and J genes are TRBV29-1 and TRBJ2-3; D gene ambiguous. The CDR3 has 11 residues. Deletions cut 5 bases from V and 5 bases from J, with 8 bases between. CDR1 is SQVTM and CDR2 is ANQGSEA in the germline V gene. The CDR3 coding sequence is TGCAGCGTTCACTGGGTAGATACGCAGTATTTT. It yields the protein CSVHWVDTQYF.

The chain uses TRBV5-1 and TRBJ2-7; the D gene is possibly TRBD1 (7 bases). The CDR3 is 19 amino acids. From germline, CDR1 is SGHRS and CDR2 YFSETQ. Deletions cut 0 bases from V and 2 bases from J, with 24 bases between. Written as DNA, the CDR3 is TGCGCCAGCAGCTTGGCTGCGGGGCACAGGGGAGGAGGGGCCTACGAGCAGTACTTC. Translating gives CASSLAAGHRGGGAYEQYF. Filled out from reference TRBV5-1 and TRBJ2-7, the complete variable domain reads KAGVTQTPRYLIKTRGQQVTLSCSPISGHRSVSWYQQTPGQGLQFLFEYFSETQRNKGNFPGRFSGRQFSNSRSEMNVSTLELGDSALYLCASSLAAGHRGGGAYEQYFGPGTRLTVT.

The CDR3 sequence: CASSFRGGAYNEQFF. As DNA, the CDR3 is TGTGCCAGCAGTTTTCGGGGGGGGGCCTACAATGAGCAGTTCTTC. The chain is built from TRBV12-3 or TRBV12-4 and TRBJ2-1; 8 bases fit TRBD2. CDR3 size: 15 residues. Losses at the gene ends were 3 bases for V and 2 bases for J; bases not matched to a gene: 3.

The CDR3 is CSASQGPSGTSRKTQYF. The CDR3 DNA sequence: TGCAGTGCTAGCCAAGGGCCCTCCGGGACTAGCCGTAAGACCCAGTACTTC. The V and J genes are TRBV20-1 and TRBJ2-5; TRBD2 agrees at 9 bases. Trimming removed 3 bases from V and 6 bases from J; junction bases left unmatched: 17. CDR1 and CDR2 from the germline V gene are DFQATT and SNEGSKA (reference sequence). This CDR3 is 17 amino acids long.

The chain recombines TRBV29-1 with TRBJ2-3; 7 positions agree with TRBD2. CDR1 SQVTM and CDR2 ANQGSEA come from the germline V gene. The CDR3 loop spans 14 amino acids. V shed 6 bases, J shed 1 base, and the junction held 7 bases outside the gene matches. The CDR3 loop reads CSVGGGRGTDTQYF. The CDR3 nucleotides read TGCAGCGTGGGGGGGGGAAGGGGCACAGATACGCAGTATTTT.

The chain combines TRBV6-6 with TRBJ1-1; TRBD1 aligns across 10 bases. Germline values: CDR1 MNHNY, CDR2 SVGAGI (reference sequence). The ends lost 7 bases at V and 10 bases at J; junction bases unmatched: 9. CDR3 length equals 13 residues. CDR3 protein: CASTLGQGGSAFF. CDR3 DNA: TGTGCCAGCACCCTCGGACAGGGGGGATCAGCTTTCTTT.

This sequence joins TRBV30 and TRBJ1-6; TRBD1 matches at 11 bases. This CDR3 spans 15 amino acids. Germline V gives CDR1 GTSNPN, CDR2 SVGIG (reference sequence). The V gene end was trimmed by 4 bases and the J gene end by 9 bases; junction bases not matched to a gene: 8. The CDR3 DNA reads TGTGCCTGGATCCCCCCGGGACAGGGGGTTTCACCCCTCCACTTT. This encodes CAWIPPGQGVSPLHF.

The chain has TRBV7-9 and TRBJ1-3, with D unclear. Looked up from germline, CDR1 is SEHNR and CDR2 is FQNEAQ (reference sequence). Trimming removed 3 bases from V and 2 bases from J, with 5 bases in between. The CDR3 sequence is 13 residues long. CDR3 residues: CASSLAAGNTIYF. The CDR3 DNA reads as TGTGCCAGCAGCTTGGCAGCTGGAAACACCATATATTTT.

This clonotype has a single count. The rearrangement joins TRBV4-1 to TRBJ2-1; D gene ambiguous. The CDR3 extends over 14 amino acids. V was clipped by 0 bases and J by 7 bases, with 10 bases between them. Germline assignment: CDR1 MGHRA and CDR2 YSYEKL. For the CDR3, the DNA is TGCGCCAGCAGCCAAGAAGGCCGATTGAATGAGCAGTTCTTC. Encoded protein: CASSQEGRLNEQFF.

CDR3 coding DNA: TGTGCCAGCAGCCCCCATAGCACAGATACGCAGTATTTT. Translated, it gives CASSPHSTDTQYF. This sequence joins TRBV3-1 and TRBJ2-3; D unclear. The CDR3 loop spans 13 amino acids. The germline gives CDR1 LGHDT, CDR2 YNNKEL (reference sequence). Trimming left V 4 bases short and J 0 bases short, with 5 bases between.

In this sample, this clonotype turned up once. The chain recombines TRBV5-1 with TRBJ1-1; 9 nucleotides match TRBD1. There are 14 residues in the CDR3. Unmatched junction bases numbered 8, after V lost 4 bases and J lost 7 bases. Germline V CDR1 and CDR2: SGHRS, YFSETQ. CDR3 loop: CASSHRTGVSEAFF. The CDR3 nucleotides are TGCGCCAGCAGCCATCGGACAGGGGTTAGTGAAGCTTTCTTT.

The rearrangement uses TRBV4-2 and TRBJ2-7; D remains ambiguous. The CDR3 runs 12 residues. Germline CDR1 LGHNA, CDR2 YNFKEQ. The V gene lost 4 bases and the J gene lost 6 bases, with 10 bases spanning the gap. The CDR3 is CASSPLKGEQYF. DNA of the CDR3: TGTGCCAGCAGCCCCCTCAAGGGCGAGCAGTACTTC.

This chain connects TRBV10-3 to TRBJ2-5; 10 bases match TRBD2. CDR3 length: 14 residues. In germline, CDR1 is ENHRY, CDR2 SYGVKD. Losses at the gene ends were 7 bases for V and 3 bases for J; bases not matched to a gene: 5. The CDR3 region has the DNA TGTGCCATCACCCCTAGCGGGGGTGAAGAGACCCAGTACTTC. This sequence encodes CAITPSGGEETQYF.

This chain connects TRBV6-2 or TRBV6-3 to TRBJ2-1; 15 bases map to TRBD2. CDR1 MNHEY and CDR2 SVGEGT come from the germline V gene. This CDR3 has 16 residues. V gave up 6 bases and J gave up 10 bases; unmatched junction bases: 10. CDR3 coding DNA: TGTGCCAGCAGCTCCTGGACTAGCGGGGGGGGCGTCGAGCAGTTCTTC. Its protein is CASSSWTSGGGVEQFF.

This chain uses TRBV4-1 with TRBJ2-2; a possible D gene is TRBD2 (6 bases). This CDR3 spans 13 amino acids. Trimming took 1 base from V and 6 from J, leaving 6 bases between them. The V gene's germline CDR1 is MGHRA and CDR2 YSYEKL. CDR3 nucleotides: TGCGCCAGCAGCCAAGCGGGGGCCGGGGAGCTGTTTTTT. Translating gives CASSQAGAGELFF.

The chain links TRBV4-3 to TRBJ2-3; perhaps D is TRBD1 or TRBD2 (6 bases each). The germline V and J ends were trimmed by 4 bases and 10 bases, with 24 bases remaining between them. CDR3 length equals 16 residues. From germline, CDR1 is LGHNA and CDR2 YSLEER. The CDR3 coding sequence is TGCGCCAGCAGCCCCAGGGGTCCGGGGGCGGTCCGAGCGCAGTATTTT. Protein product: CASSPRGPGAVRAQYF.

The chain couples TRBV6-2 or TRBV6-3 to TRBJ1-1; maybe TRBD1 (5 bases). Germline V gives CDR1 MNHEY, CDR2 SVGEGT. CDR3 length: 13 amino acids. The ends were cut back, 5 bases at V and 10 bases at J, with 17 bases in the middle. Here the CDR3 reads CASSRDGAGTAFF. DNA for the CDR3: TGTGCCAGCAGTAGGGACGGGGCCGGGACAGCTTTCTTT.

The chain links TRBV5-1 to TRBJ2-7; 12 positions agree with TRBD2. The V and J ends lost 4 bases and 2 bases, in that order; junction bases with no gene match: 4. The CDR3 is 15 amino acids. Germline values: CDR1 SGHRS, CDR2 YFSETQ. The DNA for the CDR3 is TGCGCCAGCAGCCCAGCTAGCGGGGGGGCCTACGAGCAGTACGTC. Translating it yields CASSPASGGAYEQYV.

This rearrangement joins TRBV5-1 to TRBJ1-6, with D maybe TRBD1 (5 bases). There are 15 residues in the CDR3. CDR1 and CDR2 from the germline V gene are SGHRS and YFSETQ. Trimming took off 4 bases at V and 7 bases at J, with 15 bases between the two ends. The CDR3 DNA follows: TGCGCCAGCAGCCGGACGGGACCGCTGAATTCACCCCTCCACTTT. Protein sequence: CASSRTGPLNSPLHF.

The CDR3 coding sequence is TGCAGCGCCACCCTCCTGAGAGGAGGGGAGCTGTTTTTT. Translating gives CSATLLRGGELFF. V usage is TRBV29-1 and J usage is TRBJ2-2, with D uncertain. Germline CDR1 is SQVTM and CDR2 is ANQGSEA. The ends were cut back, 7 bases at V and 8 bases at J, with 17 bases in the middle. The CDR3 length is 13 residues.